The 14 T cell receptor beta chains listed next were all sequenced from one sample in a study of Tregs in tolerant kidney transplant recipients (dated by TCRdb to the late 2010s). Taken with the paper, the label for time point translates to: blood sample drawn before combined kidney and bone marrow transplant. The library was made by the immunoSEQ multiplex PCR assay. TCRdb mirrors the immuneACCESS table, restricted to in-frame sequences. Some clones are absent from its copies; in checked studies, under half trace to an unresolved V gene, and the reason for the others is unknown. The sample has about 48,000 clones on record. In total, the top ten clones hold around 0.8% of the sample. Sequences were derived from CD4+ T cells from blood, sampled before the transplant. These receptors were taken from a human donor who received a combined kidney and bone marrow transplant.

To note about this clone: Coverage ceases 3 residues before the CDR3 finishes, and the germline J gene fills in the end. This rearrangement joins TRBV29-1 to TRBJ2-7; TRBD2 might be the D (5 bases). CDR3 size: 12 residues. Trimming removed 5 bases at V and 3 bases at J, with 11 bases between. Germline CDR1 is SQVTM and CDR2 is ANQGSEA. CDR3 sequence reads: CSVSLAGYEQYF. Partial CDR3 DNA: TGCAGCGTTTCGCTGGCGGGCTACGAG.

In regard to this clone: The read halts 3 residues ahead of the CDR3 end, with the missing end drawn from the germline J gene. V and J are TRBV7-2 and TRBJ2-5, with D perhaps TRBD1 (6 bases). The CDR3 extends over 12 amino acids. CDR1 is SGHTA and CDR2 is FQGNSA in the germline V gene. With 5 bases removed from V and 5 bases from J, the gap between germline ends came to 9 bases. CDR3 DNA (partial): TGTGCCAGCAGCCCCCAGGGGGAGACC. It specifies CASSPQGET. In full, the CDR3 reads CASSPQGETQYF.

Concerning this clone itself: The read halts 3 residues ahead of the CDR3 end, with the missing end drawn from the germline J gene. The chain recombines TRBV6-2 or TRBV6-3 with TRBJ2-4; 7 bases align to TRBD1. CDR3 length equals 14 residues. CDR1 MNHEY and CDR2 SVGEGT come from the germline V gene. With 9 bases clipped from V and 8 bases from J, the junction kept 13 bases outside the gene matches. The CDR3 region is CASVDRRGRDIQYF. The sequenced part of the CDR3 DNA is TGTGCCAGTGTGGACAGGAGAGGTAGGGACATT.

As for this clone: Read sequence stops 3 residues before the CDR3 end, and the germline J gene provides the missing end. The chain carries TRBV29-1 and TRBJ2-7, with 14 bases identical to TRBD2. V shed 4 bases and J 6 bases; nucleotides not matched to a gene: 5. The CDR3 consists of 14 residues. In germline, CDR1 is SQVTM, CDR2 ANQGSEA. The CDR3 bases that were read are TGCAGCGTTGTCGGACTAGCGGGAGGTAGCGAG. Translation: CSVVGLAGGSE. Given in full, the CDR3 is CSVVGLAGGSEQYF.

Of note for this clone: The read stops 3 residues short of the end of the CDR3; the missing end is completed from the germline J gene. V is TRBV20-1 and J is TRBJ1-6; TRBD1 might be the D (5 bases). V lost 6 bases, J lost 2 bases, and 20 bases lay in between. Germline-derived CDR1 and CDR2 are DFQATT and SNEGSKA (reference sequence). The CDR3 is 17 residues long. CDR3 DNA (partial): TGCAGTGCGTCCTGGGGAACCAGGGCGACCTATAATTCACCC. Translation gives CSASWGTRATYNSP. The full CDR3 reads CSASWGTRATYNSPLHF.

In regard to this clone: From the germline J gene comes the end of the CDR3, since the read stops 3 residues before it. The chain uses TRBV7-9 and TRBJ1-4; weak D call: TRBD1 (6 bases). CDR1 SEHNR and CDR2 FQNEAQ come from the germline V gene (reference sequence). V shed 0 bases and J shed 7 bases, with 9 bases lying between them. This CDR3 region has 14 residues. The covered CDR3 bases are TGTGCCAGCAGCTTAGCAGGGGGAAGTGAAAAA. Translating it yields CASSLAGGSEK. In full, the CDR3 reads CASSLAGGSEKLFF.

As regards this clone: The CDR3 end lies 3 residues beyond the end of the read and is filled in from the germline J gene. J is TRBJ2-5 and V is TRBV7-9, with a tentative D call TRBD2 (6 bases). Germline V CDR1 and CDR2: SEHNR, FQNEAQ (reference sequence). The CDR3 runs 13 residues. V dropped 5 bases and J dropped 1 base, with 8 bases sitting between them. This CDR3 is CASSRDFQETQYF. CDR3 DNA, as far as it was read: TGTGCCAGCAGCCGGGACTTCCAAGAGACC.

Points on this clone: The read stops 3 residues short of the end of the CDR3; the missing end is completed from the germline J gene. The chain joins TRBV19 to TRBJ1-4; D perhaps matches TRBD1 (6 bases). V lost 5 bases and J lost 8, with 12 bases in between. Germline V gene data show CDR1 as LNHDA and CDR2 as SQIVND (reference sequence). The length of the CDR3 is 13 residues. The DNA read from the CDR3 is TGTGCCAGTAGTGAACAGGGCGGGGAAAAA. Translation gives CASSEQGGEK. The entire CDR3 protein is CASSEQGGEKLFF.

As concerns this clone: The read falls 3 residues short of the CDR3 end, and the missing part is taken from the germline J gene. The V gene is TRBV5-1, the J gene TRBJ1-2, with 9 bases aligning to TRBD1. The germline gives CDR1 SGHRS, CDR2 YFSETQ. The trim removed 4 bases at V and 3 bases at J, leaving 7 bases unmatched. CDR3 size: 15 residues. The CDR3 spells CASSERTGADYGYTF. Incomplete CDR3 DNA: TGCGCCAGCAGCGAAAGGACAGGGGCGGACTATGGC.

Concerning this clone itself: Sequencing ends 3 residues short of the CDR3 end; the germline J gene provides the rest. This chain connects TRBV10-1 to TRBJ2-5; D may be TRBD2 (5 bases). Trimming pared 3 bases from V and 2 bases from J, leaving 10 bases between. Looked up from germline, CDR1 is WNHNN and CDR2 is SYGVQD (reference sequence). The CDR3 loop spans 14 amino acids. The CDR3 region is CASSDRAGQETQYF. The CDR3 DNA, read in part, is TGCGCCAGCAGTGACCGGGCGGGTCAAGAGACC.

Comments on this clone: The read ends 3 residues early relative to the CDR3; the germline J gene fills the gap. The V gene is TRBV7-2, the J gene TRBJ1-1, with TRBD1 matching 7 bases. The CDR3 sequence is 14 residues long. J lost 1 base, V lost 5 bases, and 4 bases had no gene match. In germline, CDR1 is SGHTA, CDR2 FQGNSA. The covered CDR3 bases are TGTGCCAGCAGCCGAAACAGGGGGAACACTGAA. Translation: CASSRNRGNTE. In full, the CDR3 is CASSRNRGNTEAFF.

Note on this clone: The CDR3 end falls 3 residues outside the read, so it is completed with the germline J gene. The chain uses TRBV29-1 and TRBJ2-3, with TRBD2 matching 10 bases. The CDR3 is 14 amino acids. The ends lost 7 bases at V and 2 bases at J; junction bases unmatched: 6. Germline-derived CDR1 and CDR2 are SQVTM and ANQGSEA. The covered CDR3 bases are TGCAGCGGGGGGGGACTAGCGTTCACAGATACG. Translated, it gives CSGGGLAFTDT. The full CDR3 protein is CSGGGLAFTDTQYF.

Comment on this clone: The read halts 3 residues ahead of the CDR3 end, with the missing end drawn from the germline J gene. This chain joins TRBV28 and TRBJ1-5; TRBD1 agrees at 9 bases. CDR3 length: 17 amino acids. Germline values: CDR1 MDHEN, CDR2 SYDVKM. V lost 3 bases, J lost 2 bases, and 8 bases stayed unmatched. The CDR3 bases that were read are TGTGCCAGCAGTTTGAACACAGGGGGCGCGGGCAATCAGCCC. As protein: CASSLNTGGAGNQP. The full-length CDR3 reads as CASSLNTGGAGNQPQHF.

Notes on this clone: The CDR3 is cut off 3 residues early in the read; its end comes from the germline J gene. The rearrangement joins TRBV2 to TRBJ2-1; 11 bases map to TRBD2. J lost 3 bases, V lost 4 bases, and 2 bases had no gene match. Germline-derived CDR1 and CDR2 are SNHLY and FYNNEI. There are 15 residues in the CDR3. The CDR3 loop reads CASSVGTSGYNEQFF. The covered CDR3 bases are TGTGCCAGCAGTGTCGGGACTAGCGGCTACAATGAG.